The 26 T cell receptor beta chains listed next were all sequenced from one sample in a study of T cells after yellow fever vaccination. TCRdb reprocessed the 5' RACE reads via MiXCR and lists one record per CDR3 protein. The sample has a few hundred thousand distinct CDR3 sequences, approximately 3% seen once; the top ten hold less than 3.5%. The sequencing used CD4+ T cells sorted from PBMCs, collected 10 days after the yellow fever booster vaccination. The receptors originated from a man aged 18 to 29 who received the YFV17D yellow fever vaccine.

This clonotype has just a few counts. The chain has TRBV18 and TRBJ2-3, with TRBD1 as a possible D gene (6 bases). The germline V and J ends were trimmed by 3 bases and 4 bases, with 14 bases remaining between them. CDR1 is KGHSH and CDR2 is LQKENI in the germline V gene. This CDR3 comprises 15 residues. The CDR3 loop is CASSPPAGVADTQYF. The CDR3 bases are TGTGCCAGCTCACCCCCGGCAGGGGTCGCAGATACGCAGTATTTT.

The sample holds many counts of this clonotype. The chain is built from TRBV5-1 and TRBJ2-7; D remains unclear. Germline CDR1 is SGHRS and CDR2 is YFSETQ. CDR3 size: 15 residues. Trimming stripped 3 bases from V and 5 bases from J, with 18 bases between. For the CDR3, the DNA is TGCGCCAGCAGCTATGTATCCGGGCCTGGGAACGAGCAGTACGTC. Its translation is CASSYVSGPGNEQYV.

This clonotype has at least ten counts. The chain couples TRBV4-1 to TRBJ1-5; 10 nucleotides align to TRBD1. V shed 5 bases, J shed 5 bases, and the junction held 12 bases outside the gene matches. CDR1 is MGHRA and CDR2 is YSYEKL in the germline V gene. This CDR3 has 17 residues. CDR3 DNA: TGCGCCAGCAGCGCCGGGACAGGGGTGGCCCTTTATCAGCCCCAGCATTTT. As protein: CASSAGTGVALYQPQHF.

This clonotype was seen repeatedly, ten times or more. J is TRBJ2-3 and V is TRBV27, with 8 positions matching TRBD1. This CDR3 has 18 amino acids. Germline V CDR1 and CDR2: MNHEY, SMNVEV (reference sequence). V lost 3 bases to trimming and J lost 1 base; unmatched junction nucleotides: 12. The CDR3 sequence: CASSFGQGWAGGTDTQYF. In DNA form, the CDR3 reads TGTGCCAGCAGTTTCGGACAGGGTTGGGCGGGCGGCACAGATACGCAGTATTTT.

This rearrangement joins TRBV4-1 to TRBJ1-5; D is ambiguous. This CDR3 is 15 amino acids long. Germline loops: CDR1 MGHRA, CDR2 YSYEKL. Trimming cost V 0 bases and J 2 bases, with 8 bases left between them. In DNA, the CDR3 is TGCGCCAGCAGCCAAGACGGGTACGGCAATCAGCCCCAGCATTTT. It encodes CASSQDGYGNQPQHF.

This clonotype was detected many times. The J gene is TRBJ2-1, the V gene TRBV29-1; possibly TRBD2 for D (5 bases). CDR3 size: 12 residues. Trimming stripped 4 bases from V and 4 bases from J, with 8 bases between. CDR1 SQVTM and CDR2 ANQGSEA come from the germline V gene. CDR3 region: CSVGTSYNEQFF. DNA of the CDR3: TGCAGCGTTGGGACTTCATACAATGAGCAGTTCTTC.

The sample holds a few counts of this clonotype. V and J are TRBV7-8 and TRBJ1-2, with a possible D match to TRBD1 (6 bases). This CDR3 region has 14 residues. Germline CDR1 SGHVS, CDR2 FQNEAQ. Between the trimmed V and J ends, which lost 2 bases and 2 bases, there was a span of 9 bases. The CDR3 sequence is CASSLRGENYGYTF. CDR3 DNA: TGTGCCAGCAGCTTAAGGGGGGAGAACTATGGCTACACCTTC.

The sample holds many counts of this clonotype. This sequence joins TRBV5-1 and TRBJ2-1; 8 positions match TRBD1. The length of the CDR3 is 15 residues. V trimming: 4 bases; J trimming: 3 bases; junction bases outside the gene matches: 6. Germline loops: CDR1 SGHRS, CDR2 YFSETQ. This chain's CDR3 is CASSDRGRSYNEQFF. CDR3 nucleotides: TGCGCCAGCAGCGACAGGGGCCGTAGCTACAATGAGCAGTTCTTC.

This clonotype came up many times. The chain has TRBV18 and TRBJ1-1, with D maybe TRBD1 (5 bases). This CDR3 comprises 14 residues. Trimming shortened V by 3 bases and J by 2 bases, and 10 bases separated the two germline ends. Per the germline V gene, CDR1 is KGHSH and CDR2 is LQKENI. The CDR3 DNA follows: TGTGCCAGCTCACCTGGGACTTCTAACACTGAAGCTTTCTTT. Its translation: CASSPGTSNTEAFF.

There are many counts of this clonotype. This chain uses TRBV6-6 with TRBJ1-2; 7 bases fit TRBD1. The V and J ends lost 2 bases and 0 bases, in that order; junction bases with no gene match: 6. CDR1 and CDR2 (germline): MNHNY, SVGAGI (reference sequence). The CDR3 extends over 16 amino acids. The CDR3 is CASSYGAGTANYGYTF. Here the CDR3 DNA reads TGTGCCAGCAGTTACGGAGCCGGGACAGCTAACTATGGCTACACCTTC.

This clonotype was picked up a small number of times. The genes are TRBV4-1 and TRBJ1-6; 8 bases agree with TRBD1. V lost 2 bases to trimming and J lost 10 bases; unmatched junction nucleotides: 4. Germline values: CDR1 MGHRA, CDR2 YSYEKL. This CDR3 has 14 amino acids. The CDR3 protein is CASSQLQGESPLHF. The CDR3 nucleotides are TGCGCCAGCAGCCAATTACAGGGGGAATCACCCCTCCACTTT.

This clonotype was found many times. This chain joins TRBV5-6 and TRBJ2-5; 11 bases fit TRBD2. This CDR3 comprises 15 residues. CDR1 and CDR2 from the germline V gene are SGHDT and YYEEEE. V shed 1 base, J shed 5 bases, and the junction held 4 bases outside the gene matches. In DNA form, the CDR3 reads TGTGCCAGCAGCTTGCCGACTAGCGGGGAGGAGACCCAGTACTTC. Its translation: CASSLPTSGEETQYF.

This clonotype was counted a few times. This chain joins TRBV7-9 and TRBJ2-2; 7 bases align to TRBD1. The J segment lost 6 bases and the V segment lost 4 bases, leaving 11 bases of the junction unmatched. This CDR3 contains 16 residues. Germline values: CDR1 SEHNR, CDR2 FQNEAQ (reference sequence). The CDR3 here is CASSSRDSSSSGELFF. In nucleotides, the CDR3 is TGTGCCAGCAGCTCCCGGGACAGCTCGAGTTCCGGGGAGCTGTTTTTT.

The chain's CDR3 is CAISEIGQGQNTEAFF. The CDR3 region has the DNA TGTGCCATCAGTGAGATCGGTCAGGGACAGAACACTGAAGCTTTCTTT. The chain has TRBV10-3 and TRBJ1-1; perhaps TRBD1 as D (6 bases). Germline CDR1 ENHRY, CDR2 SYGVKD. Trimming shortened V by 2 bases and J by 1 base, and 14 bases separated the two germline ends. The CDR3 totals 16 residues.

A few counts support this clonotype. The J gene is TRBJ2-1, the V gene TRBV6-5; no reliable D call. The ends were cut back, 2 bases at V and 0 bases at J, with 11 bases in the middle. This CDR3 has 16 amino acids. Germline V lookup: CDR1 MNHEY, CDR2 SVGAGI. CDR3 in amino acids: CASSYRPYPSYNEQFF. The CDR3 DNA reads TGTGCCAGCAGTTACCGGCCGTACCCCTCCTACAATGAGCAGTTCTTC.

Ten or more counts support this clonotype. This chain joins TRBV7-2 and TRBJ2-2; no clear D gene. Germline V lookup: CDR1 SGHTA, CDR2 FQGNSA. V was pared by 3 bases and J by 3 bases, with 8 bases between. The CDR3 covers 14 residues. DNA of the CDR3: TGTGCCAGCAGCTTGGCGGTGGACACCGGGGAGCTGTTTTTT. Its translation: CASSLAVDTGELFF.

This clonotype was counted at least ten times. The gene calls are TRBV7-3 and TRBJ2-2, with 9 bases identical to TRBD2. This CDR3 is 16 amino acids long. The J segment lost 6 bases and the V segment lost 6 bases, leaving 11 bases of the junction unmatched. Per the germline V gene, CDR1 is SGHTA and CDR2 is FQGTGA. CDR3 sequence reads: CASRPPGLAVAGELFF. CDR3 in DNA: TGTGCCAGCAGGCCACCGGGACTAGCTGTCGCCGGGGAGCTGTTTTTT.

This clonotype has a count of ten or more. V usage is TRBV20-1 and J usage is TRBJ1-2; D not resolved. The CDR3 runs to 16 residues. The germline V gene has CDR1 DFQATT and CDR2 SNEGSKA (reference sequence). V was cut by 0 bases and J by 4 bases, with 18 bases left in between. The CDR3 region is CSARDPGRQRSYGYTF. CDR3 DNA: TGCAGTGCTAGAGATCCCGGACGGCAACGGTCCTATGGCTACACCTTC.

This clonotype was counted only a few times. This chain connects TRBV12-3 or TRBV12-4 to TRBJ2-7, with 8 nucleotides matching TRBD1. The CDR3 runs 14 residues. V lost 5 bases to trimming and J lost 3 bases; unmatched junction nucleotides: 6. CDR3 in amino acids: CASSLGQGYYEQYF. The CDR3, as DNA: TGTGCCAGCAGTCTCGGACAGGGTTACTACGAGCAGTACTTC.

This clonotype was observed many times. The junction shows a germline mismatch at one end, possibly a read error. The chain couples TRBV7-7 to TRBJ2-2, with D perhaps TRBD2 (5 bases). Germline CDR1 is SSHAT and CDR2 is FNYEAQ (reference sequence). The CDR3 has 14 residues. The CDR3 is CASSFSADAGELFF. The CDR3 nucleotides are TGTGCTAGCAGCTTTTCAGCGGACGCCGGGGAGCTGTTTTTT.

This clonotype has just a few counts. The chain couples TRBV5-1 to TRBJ2-1; 7 bases fit TRBD1. CDR1 is SGHRS and CDR2 is YFSETQ in the germline V gene. Trimming removed 4 bases from V and 8 bases from J; junction bases left unmatched: 9. CDR3 length equals 14 residues. DNA for the CDR3: TGCGCCAGCAGCGTGAACTTGCAGGGGGATGAGCAGTTCTTC. It encodes CASSVNLQGDEQFF.

This clonotype was seen ten or more times. The rearrangement joins TRBV4-1 to TRBJ1-6; maybe TRBD1 (5 bases). Trimming took off 1 base at V and 7 bases at J, with 17 bases between the two ends. The germline V gene encodes CDR1 MGHRA and CDR2 YSYEKL. CDR3 length: 17 residues. Written as DNA, the CDR3 is TGCGCCAGCAGCCAAGCTAGATTAGGGGCGGGAAATTCACCCCTCCACTTT. It codes for CASSQARLGAGNSPLHF.

This clonotype has only a few counts. The V call is TRBV5-4, the J call TRBJ1-6; TRBD1 matches at 7 bases. V lost 0 bases and J lost 4; bases outside the gene matches: 1. Germline V gene data show CDR1 as SGHNT and CDR2 as YYREEE (reference sequence). The CDR3 is made up of 15 amino acids. This CDR3 reads CASSLDRGYNSPLHF. The CDR3, as DNA: TGTGCCAGCAGCTTGGACAGGGGTTATAATTCACCCCTCCACTTT.

There are many counts of this clonotype. V and J are TRBV6-1 and TRBJ1-2, with 8 bases lining up with TRBD1. With 5 bases clipped from V and 8 bases from J, the junction kept 4 bases outside the gene matches. CDR3 length: 12 amino acids. From germline, CDR1 is MNHNS and CDR2 SASEGT. This CDR3 is CASSRSGGGYTF. In nucleotides, the CDR3 is TGTGCCAGCAGTAGGTCAGGGGGCGGCTACACCTTC.

This clonotype was counted between two and nine times. The V gene is TRBV4-3, the J gene TRBJ1-6; 7 bases align to TRBD1. The V gene end was trimmed by 0 bases and the J gene end by 13 bases; junction bases not matched to a gene: 21. The germline CDR1 and CDR2 sequences are LGHNA and YSLEER. The CDR3 is 19 residues long. In DNA, the CDR3 is TGCGCCAGCAGCCAAGATGCGGTAACGATGGGGACAGTCCGGTGGCCCCTCCACTTT. Translation gives CASSQDAVTMGTVRWPLHF.

This chain connects TRBV11-2 to TRBJ2-3; TRBD2 matches at 9 bases. Germline V gives CDR1 SGHAT, CDR2 FQNNGV. CDR3 length: 15 amino acids. V dropped 5 bases and J dropped 3; count of bases not matched to a gene: 6. CDR3 amino acids: CASSRPAGGTDTQYF. In nucleotides, the CDR3 is TGTGCCAGCAGCAGGCCGGCGGGAGGGACAGATACGCAGTATTTT.